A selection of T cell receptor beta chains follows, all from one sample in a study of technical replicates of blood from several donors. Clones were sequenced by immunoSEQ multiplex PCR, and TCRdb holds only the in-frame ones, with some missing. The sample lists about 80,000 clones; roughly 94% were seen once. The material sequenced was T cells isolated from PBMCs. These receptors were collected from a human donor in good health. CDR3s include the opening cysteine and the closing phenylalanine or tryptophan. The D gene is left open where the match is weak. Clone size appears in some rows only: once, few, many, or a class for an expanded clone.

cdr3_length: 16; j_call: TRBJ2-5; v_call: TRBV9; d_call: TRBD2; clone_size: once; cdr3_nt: TGTGCCAGCAGCGTAGACCCCGGGACTACACAAGAGACCCAGTACTTC; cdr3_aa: CASSVDPGTTQETQYF
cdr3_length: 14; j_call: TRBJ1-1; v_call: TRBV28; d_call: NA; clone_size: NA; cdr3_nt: TGTGCCAGCAGTTTAGGGGGGGCGGGAACTGAAGCTTTCTTT; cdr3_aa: CASSLGGAGTEAFF
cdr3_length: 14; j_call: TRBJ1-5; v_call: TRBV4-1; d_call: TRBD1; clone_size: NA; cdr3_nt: TGCGCCAGCAGCCAAAATCAGGGGGGAAGGGCCCAGCATTTT; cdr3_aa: CASSQNQGGRAQHF
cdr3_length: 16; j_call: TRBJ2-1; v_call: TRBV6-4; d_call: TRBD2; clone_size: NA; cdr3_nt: TGTGCCAGCAGTGACTCCCCGGGAGGGCCGTACAATGAGCAGTTCTTC; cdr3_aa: CASSDSPGGPYNEQFF
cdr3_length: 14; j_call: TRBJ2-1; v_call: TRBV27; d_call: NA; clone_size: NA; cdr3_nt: TGTGCCAGCAGTTTAGCTGTCGGGAAGAATGAGCAGTTCTTC; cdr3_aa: CASSLAVGKNEQFF
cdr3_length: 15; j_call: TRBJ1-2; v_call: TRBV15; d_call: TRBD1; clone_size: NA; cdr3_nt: TGTGCCACCAGCAGAGTTGGGACAGATAACTATGGCTACACCTTC; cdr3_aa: CATSRVGTDNYGYTF
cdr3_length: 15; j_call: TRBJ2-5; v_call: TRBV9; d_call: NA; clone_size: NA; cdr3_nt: TGTGCCAGCAGCGTAAGCAACGGGGGGCGAGAGACCCAGTACTTC; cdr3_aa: CASSVSNGGRETQYF
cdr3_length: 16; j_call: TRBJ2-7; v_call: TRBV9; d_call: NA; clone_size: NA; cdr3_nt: TGTGCCAGCAGCGTAGGGGGCTCCAGGGCCATCTACGAGCAGTACTTC; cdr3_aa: CASSVGGSRAIYEQYF
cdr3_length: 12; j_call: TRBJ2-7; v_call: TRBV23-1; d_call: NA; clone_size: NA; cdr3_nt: TGCGCCAGCAGTCTGCGAGTGTACGAGCAGTACTTC; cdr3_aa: CASSLRVYEQYF
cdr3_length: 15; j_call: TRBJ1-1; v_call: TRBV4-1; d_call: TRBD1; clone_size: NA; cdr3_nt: TGCGCCAGCAGCAAAGGACAGGGGACGAACACTGAAGCTTTCTTT; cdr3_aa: CASSKGQGTNTEAFF